Presented here are 21 T cell receptor beta chains from one specimen sequenced in a study of cytomegalovirus exposure and HLA in healthy donors. The PCR contained 60 Vbeta and 13 Jbeta primers. TCRdb keeps only in-frame clones here, not all; method: immunoSEQ multiplex PCR. The sample contains around 200,000 clones, about four fifths of which appear only once. The sample consisted of PBMCs. The source of these receptors is a woman aged 45-59 years in good health and CMV-seropositive.

This chain connects TRBV7-9 to TRBJ2-1; no clear D gene. V lost 2 bases and J 6 bases, leaving 8 bases between the germline ends. Germline loops: CDR1 SEHNR, CDR2 FQNEAQ (reference sequence). The CDR3 is 13 residues long. Here the CDR3 reads CASSLSGSNEQFF. CDR3 coding DNA: TGTGCCAGCAGCTTAAGTGGCAGCAATGAGCAGTTCTTC.

The chain combines TRBV5-1 with TRBJ1-2, with 8 bases lining up with TRBD1. Germline trimming cut 4 bases from V and 6 bases from J; bases unmatched to any gene: 5. The CDR3 covers 13 residues. Germline assignment: CDR1 SGHRS and CDR2 YFSETQ. The CDR3 here is CASSPRTGNGYTF. The CDR3 DNA reads TGCGCCAGCAGCCCCCGGACAGGGAATGGCTACACCTTC. The entire variable domain, with the rest obtained from reference TRBV5-1 and TRBJ1-2, is as follows: KAGVTQTPRYLIKTRGQQVTLSCSPISGHRSVSWYQQTPGQGLQFLFEYFSETQRNKGNFPGRFSGRQFSNSRSEMNVSTLELGDSALYLCASSPRTGNGYTFGSGTRLTVV.

The chain couples TRBV19 to TRBJ1-2; a weak D match, TRBD1 (5 bases). The CDR3 covers 15 residues. Between the trimmed V and J ends, which lost 5 bases and 8 bases, there was a span of 21 bases. CDR1 is LNHDA and CDR2 is SQIVND in the germline V gene (reference sequence). The CDR3 bases are TGTGCCAGTAGTTTTCCCTCAAGAAGGGGCCAGGGCTACACCTTC. It yields the protein CASSFPSRRGQGYTF.

This sequence joins TRBV5-1 and TRBJ2-5; D is undetermined. Germline V gene lookup returns CDR1 SGHRS and CDR2 YFSETQ. The V end lost 0 bases, the J end lost 5 bases, and 11 bases lay between the germline ends. CDR3 length: 14 amino acids. The CDR3 DNA sequence: TGCGCCAGCAGCTTGGCAGCAGGCGTCGAGACCCAGTACTTC. Translation: CASSLAAGVETQYF.

The chain is built from TRBV5-1 and TRBJ2-7, with unresolved D. Trimming left V 0 bases short and J 5 bases short, with 12 bases between. The CDR3 is 14 amino acids. Germline V gene sequence: CDR1 SGHRS, CDR2 YFSETQ. As DNA, the CDR3 is TGCGCCAGCAGCTTGGTATCATCATCGGACGAGCAGTACTTC. Protein: CASSLVSSSDEQYF.

The gene calls are TRBV27 and TRBJ2-1; tentative D call: TRBD2 (6 bases). The V end was cut by 5 bases, the J end by 1 base, with 15 bases between. The CDR3 loop spans 16 amino acids. Germline V gene sequence: CDR1 MNHEY, CDR2 SMNVEV (reference sequence). The DNA of the CDR3 is TGTGCCAGCAGTAAGAATGCAGGGAGGTCCTACAATGAGCAGTTCTTC. Translation gives CASSKNAGRSYNEQFF.

This clone was seen more than once but under ten times. This chain uses TRBV6-5 with TRBJ2-1, with TRBD1 matching over 10 bases. Germline assignment: CDR1 MNHEY and CDR2 SVGAGI. The CDR3 spans 14 residues. Unmatched junction bases numbered 2, after V lost 3 bases and J lost 6 bases. The CDR3 bases are TGTGCCAGCAGTTATCGGACAGGGGGCAATGAGCAGTTCTTC. Residues: CASSYRTGGNEQFF.

V is TRBV28 and J is TRBJ1-1, with D perhaps matching TRBD1 (6 bases). This CDR3 contains 15 residues. CDR1 and CDR2 from the germline V gene are MDHEN and SYDVKM. V was cut by 6 bases and J by 1 base, with 15 bases left in between. The chain's CDR3 is CASSLLGDKNTEAFF. In DNA, the CDR3 is TGTGCCAGCAGCCTCCTCGGGGACAAGAACACTGAAGCTTTCTTT.

This sequence joins TRBV27 and TRBJ1-2; D is unclear. Germline CDR1 reads MNHEY; CDR2 reads SMNVEV (reference sequence). Between the trimmed V and J ends, which lost 3 bases and 3 bases, there was a span of 8 bases. This CDR3 is 13 amino acids long. CDR3 sequence (DNA): TGTGCCAGCAGTTTGGGCACTTACTATGGCTACACCTTC. Protein product: CASSLGTYYGYTF.

This chain links TRBV2 with TRBJ2-7; TRBD2 is a possible D gene (5 bases). CDR3 size: 15 residues. Looked up from germline, CDR1 is SNHLY and CDR2 is FYNNEI. Between the trimmed V and J ends, which lost 2 bases and 5 bases, there was a span of 16 bases. The CDR3: CASSELPAAGDEQYF. DNA of the CDR3: TGTGCCAGCAGTGAACTGCCGGCGGCCGGGGACGAGCAGTACTTC.

The V call is TRBV5-1, the J call TRBJ2-1; D is unresolved. The V end lost 2 bases, the J end lost 2 bases, and 11 bases lay between the germline ends. Germline-derived CDR1 and CDR2 are SGHRS and YFSETQ. The CDR3 is made up of 15 amino acids. As DNA, the CDR3 is TGCGCCAGCAGCTTCTCAGGTCTTACCTACAATGAGCAGTTCTTC. This translates into CASSFSGLTYNEQFF.

V gene TRBV7-2 combines with J gene TRBJ1-1; TRBD1 matches 7 bases. Trimming at V came to 5 bases and at J to 9 bases, leaving 6 bases not matched to a gene. Germline V gene data show CDR1 as SGHTA and CDR2 as FQGNSA. The CDR3 covers 12 residues. The CDR3 nucleotides read TGTGCCAGCAGCCTAAAGACAGGGCAAGCTTTCTTT. Residues: CASSLKTGQAFF.

The count of this clone is one. The chain employs TRBV7-3 and TRBJ2-5, with 10 bases identical to TRBD1. Trimming at V came to 2 bases and at J to 5 bases, leaving 5 bases not matched to a gene. CDR1 is SGHTA and CDR2 is FQGTGA in the germline V gene. The CDR3 covers 15 residues. The CDR3 coding sequence is TGTGCCAGCAGCTTATTTCCGGGACAGGGGGAGACCCAGTACTTC. Translating gives CASSLFPGQGETQYF.

The chain joins TRBV21-1 to TRBJ1-2; TRBD1 is the table's D call and was not checked against the DNA. TRBV21-1 is a listed pseudogene. CDR3 length: 15 residues. The CDR3 loop is CASSPQTLRGCGYTF. CDR3 in DNA: TGTGCCAGCAGCCCTCAGACCCTTAGGGGATGTGGCTACACCTTC.

This chain uses TRBV7-2 with TRBJ1-4; possible D gene TRBD1, 5 bases. Deletions cut 4 bases from V and 8 bases from J, with 20 bases between. This CDR3 is built from 16 residues. The germline V gene has CDR1 SGHTA and CDR2 FQGNSA. The DNA for the CDR3 is TGTGCCAGCAGCTACCCTAGCGGGGGGGGTAGAGAAAAACTGTTTTTT. Protein: CASSYPSGGGREKLFF.

V usage is TRBV30 and J usage is TRBJ1-5; D perhaps matches TRBD1 (5 bases). Germline CDR1 is GTSNPN and CDR2 is SVGIG (reference sequence). The V gene lost 8 bases and the J gene lost 2 bases, with 16 bases spanning the gap. This CDR3 spans 14 amino acids. CDR3 bases: TGTGCCCTAAGCACGGGGGATGGCAATCAGCCCCAGCATTTT. This encodes CALSTGDGNQPQHF.

The J gene is TRBJ1-3, the V gene TRBV6-5; no reliable D call. Trimming left V 2 bases short and J 0 bases short, with 11 bases between. Germline-derived CDR1 and CDR2 are MNHEY and SVGAGI. The CDR3 totals 16 residues. The CDR3 loop reads CASSYNRPGSGNTIYF. The CDR3 DNA sequence: TGTGCCAGCAGTTACAATAGGCCGGGCTCTGGAAACACCATATATTTT.

The rearrangement joins TRBV28 to TRBJ1-4; 7 bases match TRBD1. Unmatched junction bases numbered 5, after V lost 5 bases and J lost 2 bases. Germline V gene sequence: CDR1 MDHEN, CDR2 SYDVKM. The CDR3 consists of 15 residues. CDR3 amino acids: CASSPTGDTNEKLFF. The CDR3 nucleotides read TGTGCCAGCAGTCCAACAGGGGACACTAATGAAAAACTGTTTTTT.

The gene calls are TRBV6-1 and TRBJ1-5, with a tentative D call TRBD1 (6 bases). The CDR3 covers 13 residues. Looked up from germline, CDR1 is MNHNS and CDR2 is SASEGT. Between the trimmed V and J ends, which lost 7 bases and 5 bases, there was a span of 12 bases. CDR3 sequence (DNA): TGTGCCAGCAATCGGGACACCTATCAGCCCCAGCATTTT. Translation gives CASNRDTYQPQHF.

V and J are TRBV2 and TRBJ1-2; no firm D call. The V and J ends lost 5 bases and 8 bases respectively, with 18 bases between them. This CDR3 has 14 amino acids. Germline lookup yields CDR1 SNHLY and CDR2 FYNNEI. In DNA, the CDR3 is TGTGCCAGCAGTTCAGGTCAGCACCGTTTAGGCTACACCTTC. This codes for CASSSGQHRLGYTF.

The chain uses TRBV7-2 and TRBJ1-4, with D possibly being TRBD1 (5 bases). This CDR3 is 16 amino acids long. Germline V gives CDR1 SGHTA, CDR2 FQGNSA. V lost 1 base and J lost 4, with 13 bases in between. The CDR3 region has the DNA TGTGCCAGCAGCTTAGGGGGGGTCCCCGGTAATGAAAAACTGTTTTTT. Amino acids: CASSLGGVPGNEKLFF.